This T cell receptor beta chain came from a study of human T cells and chemical hapten exposure. This clonotype was recorded many times. Trimming removed 5 bases at V and 2 bases at J, with 7 bases between. In germline, CDR1 is MDHEN, CDR2 SYDVKM. This CDR3 region has 14 residues. Using its own MiXCR run on the RACE reads, TCRdb lists one record per CDR3 protein. The data show some 350,000 distinct CDR3 sequences, with around 7% seen just once and 7% to 10% held by the top ten. Time point noted: patch test 1, 2 weeks after DPC sensitization. The sample's treatment: therapeutic diphenylcyclopropenone sensitization with weekly scalp DPC.

The source of this sequence is a woman aged 18-29 years with alopecia areata. Some clones in this sample may be carry-over from other donors' samples. The specimen comprised whole blood, sampled in connection with sensitization to the hapten diphenylcyclopropenone (DPC). The chain has TRBV28 and TRBJ2-6; D unresolved. This chain's CDR3 is CASSLRTGANVLTF. The CDR3 DNA follows: TGTGCCAGCAGTCTTAGGACTGGGGCCAACGTCCTGACTTTC.